The text below deals with one T cell receptor beta chain. This clone has only one observation. The antigen it binds to is not known. The sample holds no much larger clone one base away, and base qualities are not on file. The protocol used for the library was the immunoSEQ multiplex PCR assay. Held by TCRdb, this immuneACCESS table contains in-frame sequences only and omits some clones. Under half of the omission traces to an unresolved V gene where checked; the cause of the rest is unknown. The sample table contains 100,000 or so clones; only one count was recorded for more than 85% of them. 0.95% to 1.5% of the sample belongs to the ten largest clones. These data come from a study of control samples from healthy donors and cancer patients (dated by TCRdb to the early 2020s). V and J lose 7 bases and 5 bases, and a span of 9 bases separates them. From a lookup of the germline V gene (reference sequence), CDR1 and CDR2 are MNHEY and SMNVEV. The CDR3 runs 13 residues from the cysteine to the phenylalanine. The only DNA kept is the CDR3, 39 bases in frame from the first base.

The TCR was taken from a woman in her fifties or sixties in good health. The chain couples TRBV27 to TRBJ1-6, with no reliable assignment of the D segment. The source material was blood. The nucleotide sequence is TGTGCCAGCACCTACACACATAATTCACCCCTCCACTTT. This codes for CASTYTHNSPLHF.